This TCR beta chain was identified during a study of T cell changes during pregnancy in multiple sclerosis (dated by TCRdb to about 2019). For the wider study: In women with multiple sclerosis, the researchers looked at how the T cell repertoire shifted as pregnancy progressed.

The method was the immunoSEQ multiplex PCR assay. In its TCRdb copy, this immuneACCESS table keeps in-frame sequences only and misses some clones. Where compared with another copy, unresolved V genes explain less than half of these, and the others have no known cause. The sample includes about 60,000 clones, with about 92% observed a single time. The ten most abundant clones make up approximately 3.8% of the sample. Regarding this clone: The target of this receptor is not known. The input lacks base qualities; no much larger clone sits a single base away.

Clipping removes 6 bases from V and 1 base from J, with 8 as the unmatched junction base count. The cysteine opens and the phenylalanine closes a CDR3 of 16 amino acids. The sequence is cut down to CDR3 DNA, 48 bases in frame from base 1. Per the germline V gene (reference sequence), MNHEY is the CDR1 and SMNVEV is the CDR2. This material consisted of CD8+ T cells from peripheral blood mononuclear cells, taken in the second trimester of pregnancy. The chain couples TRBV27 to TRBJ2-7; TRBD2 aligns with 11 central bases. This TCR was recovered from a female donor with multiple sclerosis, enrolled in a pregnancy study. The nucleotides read TGTGCCAGCAGCTTAGGGGGACTAGCGGAGTCCTACGAGCAGTACTTC. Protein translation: CASSLGGLAESYEQYF.